This T cell receptor beta chain was profiled in a study of blood T cell repertoires in COVID-19. Overall study: COVID-19 samples from acute and convalescent phases originated in the United States, Italy and Spain.

The germline V gene encodes CDR1 DFQATT and CDR2 SNEGSKA (reference sequence). CDR3 length: 11 amino acids. V gave up 3 bases and J gave up 5 bases, with 7 bases separating them. Data came from immunoSEQ multiplex PCR; TCRdb stores just in-frame clones and leaves some out. The sample gives about 92,000 clones, 70% to 90% of which show up once; 9.5% to 15% is in the top ten. This chain uses TRBV20-1 with TRBJ1-2; D is uncertain. This TCR came from a human donor in a cohort sampled during active COVID-19. The sequenced material came from peripheral blood. As DNA, the CDR3 is TGCAGTGCTAGGGCGGGGTATGGCTACACCTTC. This translates into CSARAGYGYTF.